One sample yielded the 3 T cell receptor beta chains listed below, sequenced in a study of T cells in Graves' hyperthyroidism and ophthalmopathy. Researchers amplified the TCR beta CDR3 regions from RNA transcripts. HTBI primers were used for first-round RT-PCR of the TCR CDR3. One entry per CDR3 protein, called by TCRdb with MiXCR from the multiplex PCR reads. This repertoire shows 400,000 to 450,000 distinct CDR3 sequences, approximately 15% found once; its top ten account for about 12%. The sample was blood. These receptors were taken from a man aged 18 to 30 with Graves' ophthalmopathy.

This clonotype has ten or more counts. V and J are TRBV20-1 and TRBJ2-3, with a possible D match to TRBD2 (7 bases). CDR1 and CDR2 (germline): DFQATT, SNEGSKA (reference sequence). Trimming cost V 6 bases and J 0 bases, with 16 bases left between them. The CDR3 covers 15 residues. CDR3 residues: CSAESAGASTDTQYF. The CDR3 bases are TGCAGTGCCGAATCGGCGGGGGCTAGCACAGATACGCAGTATTTT.

The sample holds one count of this clonotype. This chain links TRBV24-1 with TRBJ1-5; tentative D call: TRBD1 (6 bases). Germline loops: CDR1 KGHDR, CDR2 SFDVKD. The CDR3 spans 14 residues. Trimming pared 2 bases from V and 6 bases from J, leaving 10 bases between. The CDR3 bases are TGTGCCACCAGTGATTACAGGGTTTTTCAGCCCCAGCATTTT. As protein: CATSDYRVFQPQHF.

The chain carries TRBV10-2 and TRBJ2-1, with 11 bases identical to TRBD2. The germline CDR1 and CDR2 sequences are WSHSY and SAAADI. The CDR3 has 15 residues. V was pared by 1 base and J by 8 bases, with 4 bases of the junction left unmatched. The CDR3: CASSELAGGTDEQFF. DNA for the CDR3: TGCGCCAGCAGTGAGTTAGCGGGAGGGACGGATGAGCAGTTCTTC.